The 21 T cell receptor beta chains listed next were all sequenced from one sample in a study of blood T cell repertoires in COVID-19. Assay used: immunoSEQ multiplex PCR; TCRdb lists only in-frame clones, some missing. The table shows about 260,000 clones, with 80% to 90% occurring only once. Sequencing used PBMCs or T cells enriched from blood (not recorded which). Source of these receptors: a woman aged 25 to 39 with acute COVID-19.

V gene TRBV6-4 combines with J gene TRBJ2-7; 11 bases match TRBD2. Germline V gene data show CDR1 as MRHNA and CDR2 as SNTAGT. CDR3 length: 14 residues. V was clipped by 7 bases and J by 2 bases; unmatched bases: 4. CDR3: CASITSGSPYEQYF. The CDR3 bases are TGTGCCAGCATAACTAGCGGGAGTCCCTACGAGCAGTACTTC.

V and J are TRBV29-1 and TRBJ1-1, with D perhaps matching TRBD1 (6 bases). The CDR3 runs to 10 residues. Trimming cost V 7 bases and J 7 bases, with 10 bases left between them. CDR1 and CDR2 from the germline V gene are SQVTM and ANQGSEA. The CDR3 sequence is CSGEGGEAFF. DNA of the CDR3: TGCAGCGGGGAGGGGGGTGAAGCTTTCTTT. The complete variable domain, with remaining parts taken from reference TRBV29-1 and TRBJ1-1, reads SAVISQKPSRDICQRGTSLTIQCQVDSQVTMMFWYRQQPGQSLTLIATANQGSEATYESGFVIDKFPISRPNLTFSTLTVSNMSPEDSSIYLCSGEGGEAFFGQGTRLTVV.

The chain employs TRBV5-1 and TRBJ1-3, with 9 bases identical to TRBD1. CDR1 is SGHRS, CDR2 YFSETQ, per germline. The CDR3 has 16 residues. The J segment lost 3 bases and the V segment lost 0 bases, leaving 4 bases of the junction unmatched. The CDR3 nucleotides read TGCGCCAGCAGCTTGGAACAGGGGGCCATTGGAAACACCATATATTTT. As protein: CASSLEQGAIGNTIYF.

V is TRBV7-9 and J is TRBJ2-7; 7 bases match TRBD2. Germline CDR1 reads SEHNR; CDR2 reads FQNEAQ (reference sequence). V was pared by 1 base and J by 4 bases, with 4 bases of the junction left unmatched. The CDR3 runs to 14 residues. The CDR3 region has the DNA TGTGCCAGCAGCTTAGGCGGGAGTAAGTACGAGCAGTACTTC. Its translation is CASSLGGSKYEQYF.

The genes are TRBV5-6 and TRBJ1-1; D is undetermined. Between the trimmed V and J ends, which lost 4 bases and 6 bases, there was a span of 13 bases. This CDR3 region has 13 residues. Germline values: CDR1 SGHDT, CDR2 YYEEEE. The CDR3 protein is CASSPGPPAEAFF. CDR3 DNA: TGTGCCAGCAGCCCGGGTCCCCCCGCTGAAGCTTTCTTT.

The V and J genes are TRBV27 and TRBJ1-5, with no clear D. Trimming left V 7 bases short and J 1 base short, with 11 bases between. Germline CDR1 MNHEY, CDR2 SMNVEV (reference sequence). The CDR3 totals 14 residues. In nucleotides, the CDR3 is TGTGCCAGCAAACTATCGGTAAGCAATCAGCCCCAGCATTTT. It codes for CASKLSVSNQPQHF.

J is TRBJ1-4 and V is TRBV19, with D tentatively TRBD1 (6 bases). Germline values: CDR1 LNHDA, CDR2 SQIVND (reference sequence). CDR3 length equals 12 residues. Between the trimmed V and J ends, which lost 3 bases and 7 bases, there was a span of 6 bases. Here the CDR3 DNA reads TGTGCCAGTAGTATGACAGGTGAAAAACTGTTTTTT. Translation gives CASSMTGEKLFF.

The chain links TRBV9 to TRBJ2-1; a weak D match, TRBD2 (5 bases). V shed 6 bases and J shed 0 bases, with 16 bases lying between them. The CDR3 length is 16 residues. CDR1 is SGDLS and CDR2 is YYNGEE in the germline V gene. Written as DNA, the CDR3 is TGTGCCAGCACGAATTCGGGGTCTAGCTCCTACAATGAGCAGTTCTTC. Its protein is CASTNSGSSSYNEQFF.

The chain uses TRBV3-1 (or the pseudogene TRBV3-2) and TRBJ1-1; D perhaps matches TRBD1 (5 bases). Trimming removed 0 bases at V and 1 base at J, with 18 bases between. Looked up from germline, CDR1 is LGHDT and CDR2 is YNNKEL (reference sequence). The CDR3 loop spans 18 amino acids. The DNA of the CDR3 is TGTGCCAGCAGCCAAGATAGGGGAGGGGCCGAGACGAACACTGAAGCTTTCTTT. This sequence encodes CASSQDRGGAETNTEAFF.

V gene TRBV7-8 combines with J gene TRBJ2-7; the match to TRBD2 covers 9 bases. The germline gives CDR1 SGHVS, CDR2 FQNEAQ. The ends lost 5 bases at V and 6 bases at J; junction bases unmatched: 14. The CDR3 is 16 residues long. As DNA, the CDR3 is TGTGCCAGCAGCCAGCGCATCGGCGGGAGGGGGGGCGAGCAGTACTTC. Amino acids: CASSQRIGGRGGEQYF.

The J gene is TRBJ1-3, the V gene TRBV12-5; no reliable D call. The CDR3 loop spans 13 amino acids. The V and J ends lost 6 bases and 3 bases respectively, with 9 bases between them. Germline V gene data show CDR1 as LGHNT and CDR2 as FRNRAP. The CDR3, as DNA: TGTGCTAGTGGCCCCGAGAGTGGAAACACCATATATTTT. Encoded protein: CASGPESGNTIYF.

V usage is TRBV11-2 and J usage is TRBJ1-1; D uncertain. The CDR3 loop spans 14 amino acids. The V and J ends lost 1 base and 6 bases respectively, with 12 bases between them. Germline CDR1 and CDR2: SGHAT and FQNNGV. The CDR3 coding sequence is TGTGCCAGCAGCTTAGCTTGGGCCTCCCCTGAAGCTTTCTTT. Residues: CASSLAWASPEAFF.

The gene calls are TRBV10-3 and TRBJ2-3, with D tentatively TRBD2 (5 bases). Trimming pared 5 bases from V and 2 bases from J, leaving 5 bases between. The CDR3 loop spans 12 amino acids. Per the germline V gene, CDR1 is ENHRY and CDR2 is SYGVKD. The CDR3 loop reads CAISRDTDTQYF. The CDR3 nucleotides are TGTGCCATCAGTCGGGACACAGATACGCAGTATTTT.

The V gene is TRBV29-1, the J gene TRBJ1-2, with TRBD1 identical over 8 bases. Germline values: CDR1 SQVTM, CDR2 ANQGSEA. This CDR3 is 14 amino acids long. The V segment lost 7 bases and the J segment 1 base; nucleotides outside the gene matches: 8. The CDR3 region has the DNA TGCAGCGCTGGAAGGACAGGGCATAACTATGGCTACACCTTC. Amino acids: CSAGRTGHNYGYTF.

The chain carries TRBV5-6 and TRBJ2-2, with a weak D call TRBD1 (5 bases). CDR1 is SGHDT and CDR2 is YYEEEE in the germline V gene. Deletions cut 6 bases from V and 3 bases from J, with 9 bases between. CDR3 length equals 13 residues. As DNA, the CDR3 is TGTGCCAGCACTCCAGGGTACACCGGGGAGCTGTTTTTT. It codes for CASTPGYTGELFF.

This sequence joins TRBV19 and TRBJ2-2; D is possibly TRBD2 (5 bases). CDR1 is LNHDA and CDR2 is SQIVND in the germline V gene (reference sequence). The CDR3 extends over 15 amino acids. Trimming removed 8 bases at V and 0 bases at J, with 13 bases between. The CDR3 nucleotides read TGTGCCAGTGTAGGACTTCCTACGAACACCGGGGAGCTGTTTTTT. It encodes CASVGLPTNTGELFF.

CDR3 protein: CASIFPLQGASNEQFF. The CDR3 nucleotides are TGTGCCAGCATTTTTCCCTTACAGGGGGCATCGAATGAGCAGTTCTTC. The chain couples TRBV27 to TRBJ2-1; 9 nucleotides agree with TRBD1. Germline trimming cut 7 bases from V and 7 bases from J; bases unmatched to any gene: 14. This CDR3 is 16 amino acids long. Germline V lookup: CDR1 MNHEY, CDR2 SMNVEV (reference sequence).

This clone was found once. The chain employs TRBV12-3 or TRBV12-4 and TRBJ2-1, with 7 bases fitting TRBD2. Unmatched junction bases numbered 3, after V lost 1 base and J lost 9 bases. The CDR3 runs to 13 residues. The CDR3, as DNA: TGTGCCAGCAGTTTAGGGGGGGGTGTTGAGCAGTTCTTC. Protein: CASSLGGGVEQFF.

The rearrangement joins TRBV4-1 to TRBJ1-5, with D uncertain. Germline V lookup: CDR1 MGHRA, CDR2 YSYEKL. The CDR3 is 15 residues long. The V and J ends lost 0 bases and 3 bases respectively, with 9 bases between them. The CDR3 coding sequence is TGCGCCAGCAGCCAAGATCCGGGAGTCAATCAGCCCCAGCATTTT. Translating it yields CASSQDPGVNQPQHF.

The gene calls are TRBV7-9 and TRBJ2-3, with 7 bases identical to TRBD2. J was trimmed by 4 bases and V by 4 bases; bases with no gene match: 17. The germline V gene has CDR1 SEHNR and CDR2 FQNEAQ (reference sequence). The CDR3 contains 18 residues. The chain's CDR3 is CASSSIPGLLSGSDTQYF. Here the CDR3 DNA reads TGTGCCAGCAGCTCCATACCGGGACTATTATCAGGATCAGATACGCAGTATTTT.

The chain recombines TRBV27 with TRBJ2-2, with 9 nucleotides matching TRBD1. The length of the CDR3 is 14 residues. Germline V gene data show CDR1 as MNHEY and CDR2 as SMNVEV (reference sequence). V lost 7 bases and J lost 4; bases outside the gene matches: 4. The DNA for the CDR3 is TGTGCCAGCACTGGGACAGGGCCCACCGGGGAGCTGTTTTTT. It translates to CASTGTGPTGELFF.